This is a list of T cell receptor beta chains from one sample in a study of glioma-infiltrating T cells after dendritic cell vaccination. Clones were sequenced by immunoSEQ multiplex PCR, and TCRdb holds only the in-frame ones, with some missing. The sample has more than 9,000 clones; more than 65% are singletons. The sample in question was blood, obtained after dendritic cell vaccination. The receptors here all came from a human donor with glioblastoma. The conserved cysteine and the conserved F or W are not part of the CDR3 here. The order of the fields is V gene, CDR3 protein.

TRBV7-8,ASSHKQGRETQY
TRBV5-4,ASSPGGLGNYEQY
TRBV7-6,ASSLIAGGHEQF
TRBV28,ASSPVQGSSYNSPLH
TRBV9,ASSVDSGYEQY
TRBV5-1,ASSLAGLVSYEQY
TRBV4-1,ASSQVRGLDTEAF
TRBV27,ASSPRDRGRGRLSGNTIY
TRBV29-1,SVESGTNSYEQY
TRBV10-3,AISEFVLTDTEAF
TRBV19,ASSMGQPTLYGYT
TRBV4-1,ASSQDCGGAHGYT
TRBV6-5,ASSPGQVDYGYT
TRBV28,ASSFEPGQPLSYEQY
TRBV19,ASTGNEDTQY
TRBV27,ASSLFWTAINSGANVLT
TRBV11-3,ASSSRGRRETQY
TRBV6-5,ASRRGLRDLYEQY
TRBV7-9,ASSLDGGSGNTIY
TRBV6-6,ASSYSPGGFTEAF
TRBV4-2,ASSQGTRSYNEQF
TRBV9,ASSAGQPQETQY
TRBV19,ASSPLSGGPDTQY
TRBV2,ASRSPSGGRTDTQY
TRBV21-1,ASSKWLSTGQGVEMDTEAF
TRBV6-7,ASSNGRGTYNEQF
TRBV7-6,ASSLPGNYGYT
TRBV9,ASSSRGQGAGGYT
TRBV11-2,ASRQQGAEQY
TRBV4-3,ASSQGMSYEQY
TRBV11-1,ASSGTGQVFYEQY
TRBV21-1,ASSAHIWSRGFTDTQY
TRBV13,ASSQGGTTLWTQY
TRBV28,ASRTTGNEQY
TRBV9,ASSVVEGAGTGELF
TRBV10-3,ATEDSETGLAGVLGEQY
TRBV6-1,ASSERGTYEKLF
TRBV18,ASSPPSQNTGELF
TRBV27,ASSLSASGRGEQF
TRBV7-2,ASSSYRGSYEQY
TRBV5-1,ASSPPGSTDTQY
TRBV13,ASRGAGGTDTQY
TRBV19,ASSSDRGIGSYNEQF
TRBV30,AWSVRGVSVGLADTQY
TRBV7-8,ASVFSGSTDTQY
TRBV9,ASSVASAGGGETQY
TRBV6-1,ASSDLGLAGARGQY
TRBV5-4,ASSLGQIGDTQY
TRBV5-6,ASSFGEGWGPETQY
TRBV19,ASSITGLAGGGSYEQY
TRBV27,ASSSPGEGTEAF
TRBV5-1,ASSLGLAGGPWGEQY
TRBV6-1,ASSELIAHGFSGANVLT
TRBV19,ASSTYGQGGGQPQH
TRBV7-8,ASSYILQTRGTEAF
TRBV30,AWSQVIQEKLF
TRBV21-1,ASTQPTPHRGSPYEQY
TRBV4-3,ASSQDLSGNSYEQY
TRBV7-2,ASSFWEGYEQY